A selection of T cell receptor beta chains follows, all from one sample in a study of a mutant IDH1 vaccine in newly diagnosed glioma. Their recognized antigens are unknown. The data were produced by immunoSEQ multiplex PCR, yet TCRdb's version contains in-frame clones alone and is incomplete. The sample yields about 83,000 clones, over 75% seen once. The sample was PBMCs, taken from a glioma patient whose treatment included an IDH1 peptide vaccine. The receptors stem from a man in his forties with glioma. The CDR3 runs from the conserved cysteine through the conserved F or W. The D gene is left open where the match is weak. The listing skips clone size in some rows; elsewhere it reads once, few, many or a size class.

D,V,size,J,DNA,CDR3
NA,TRBV27,NA,TRBJ2-7,TGTGCCAGCAGTTTATCTACGGACAGAGCCTACGAGCAGTACTTC,CASSLSTDRAYEQYF
TRBD1,TRBV19,NA,TRBJ2-1,TGTGCCAGTAGTATCCCAGGGGGCGAGCAGTTCTTC,CASSIPGGEQFF
NA,TRBV7-2,NA,TRBJ1-1,TGTGCCAGCAGCTTCGGTTGGAACACTGAAGCTTTCTTT,CASSFGWNTEAFF
TRBD1,TRBV11-2,NA,TRBJ1-1,TGTGCCAGCAGCTCCGACAGGGGGCGCGTAGTACCTGAAGCTTTCTTT,CASSSDRGRVVPEAFF
NA,TRBV28,NA,TRBJ1-1,TGTGCCAGCAGTTTACTTAGGGGGGAGGTTAACACTGAAGCTTTCTTT,CASSLLRGEVNTEAFF
NA,TRBV4-3,NA,TRBJ1-5,TGCGCCAGCAGCCAAGATGGGTCCACCGATCAGCCCCAGCATTTT,CASSQDGSTDQPQHF
TRBD2,TRBV4-3,NA,TRBJ2-7,TGCGCCAGCAGCCCGGGGACTAGCGGGTACGAGCAGTACTTC,CASSPGTSGYEQYF
TRBD1,TRBV15,NA,TRBJ1-2,TGTGCCACCAGCAGAACGACAGGGGCGAACTATGGCTACACCTTC,CATSRTTGANYGYTF
NA,TRBV7-9,NA,TRBJ1-2,TGTGCCAGCAGCTTAGGACGTCCCGGGACAGGCTACACCTTC,CASSLGRPGTGYTF
NA,TRBV30,NA,TRBJ1-2,TGTGCCTGGAGTCCACGGGGGGGGAGCTACACCTTC,CAWSPRGGSYTF
NA,TRBV5-1,NA,TRBJ2-2,TGCGCCAGCAAAAAGGACGCGAACACCGGGGAGCTGTTTTTT,CASKKDANTGELFF
NA,TRBV7-8,NA,TRBJ2-1,TGTGCCAGCAGCTTAGGAGGGGCGGGGGCTAAGGGGAATGAGCAGTTCTTC,CASSLGGAGAKGNEQFF
TRBD1,TRBV5-1,NA,TRBJ2-7,TGCGCCAGCAGGCGGGGACAGGGACCCTACGAGCAGTACTTC,CASRRGQGPYEQYF
NA,TRBV30,NA,TRBJ1-1,TGTGCCTGGAGGCAGCAGGGGAACACTGAAGCTTTCTTT,CAWRQQGNTEAFF
NA,TRBV7-9,once,TRBJ2-7,TGTGCCAGCAGCTTATTTATCGGGACGTCCTACGAGCAGTACTTC,CASSLFIGTSYEQYF
TRBD2,TRBV30,NA,TRBJ2-3,TGTGCCTGGAGTGTACTTCCTCCTAGCGGGAGTACAGATACGCAGTATTTT,CAWSVLPPSGSTDTQYF
NA,TRBV10-3,NA,TRBJ2-7,TGTGCCATCATGACTCCAGGCTACGAGCAGTACTTC,CAIMTPGYEQYF
TRBD1,TRBV7-9,once,TRBJ2-5,TGTGCCAGCAGCCCCGCCGGGACAGGGGGACAAGAGACCCAGTACTTC,CASSPAGTGGQETQYF
NA,TRBV6-4,NA,TRBJ1-6,TGTGCCAGCAGTGACAGGGGCCCCGGGGCCCTCCACTTT,CASSDRGPGALHF
TRBD1,TRBV18,NA,TRBJ1-1,TGTGCCAGCTCACCACTACCGGGACAGGGGGCCCTGAACACTGAAGCTTTCTTT,CASSPLPGQGALNTEAFF
TRBD1,TRBV4-3,NA,TRBJ1-1,TGCGCCAGCAGCCCAACCGGGACAGGGAGTGCGAACACTGAAGCTTTCTTT,CASSPTGTGSANTEAFF
TRBD2,TRBV9,NA,TRBJ2-5,TGTGCCAGCAGCGACGGACTAGCGGGAGCACCACAAGAGACCCAGTACTTC,CASSDGLAGAPQETQYF
TRBD1,TRBV5-4,few,TRBJ1-1,TGTGCCAGCAGCTCGCAGGGGGCAGCTTTCTTT,CASSSQGAAFF
NA,TRBV4-3,NA,TRBJ1-5,TGCGCCAGCAGCCAGTTTTCCGGGCAGCCCCAGCATTTT,CASSQFSGQPQHF
NA,TRBV11-2,NA,TRBJ2-2,TGTGCCAGCAGCCCGACTAGCGGGGAGCTGTTTTTT,CASSPTSGELFF
NA,TRBV7-9,NA,TRBJ2-3,TGTGCCAGCAGATCCCCCACAGATACGCAGTATTTT,CASRSPTDTQYF
TRBD1,TRBV7-2,NA,TRBJ1-6,TGTGCCAGCAGCTTAAGGGCCGGGACAGGGAATTCACCCCTCCACTTT,CASSLRAGTGNSPLHF
TRBD1,TRBV6-5,NA,TRBJ2-5,TGTGCCAGCGTGACAGGGCGTCAAGAGACCCAGTACTTC,CASVTGRQETQYF
TRBD1,TRBV9,NA,TRBJ2-3,TGTGCCAGCAGCGTTGGGACAGGCCCCACAGATACGCAGTATTTT,CASSVGTGPTDTQYF
TRBD1,TRBV5-5,NA,TRBJ2-7,TGTGCCAGCAGCTACGGACAGGTCTTTTACGAGCAGTACTTC,CASSYGQVFYEQYF
TRBD1,TRBV18,NA,TRBJ1-1,TGTGCCAGCTCACCGACAGGGGGGAACACTGAAGCTTTCTTT,CASSPTGGNTEAFF